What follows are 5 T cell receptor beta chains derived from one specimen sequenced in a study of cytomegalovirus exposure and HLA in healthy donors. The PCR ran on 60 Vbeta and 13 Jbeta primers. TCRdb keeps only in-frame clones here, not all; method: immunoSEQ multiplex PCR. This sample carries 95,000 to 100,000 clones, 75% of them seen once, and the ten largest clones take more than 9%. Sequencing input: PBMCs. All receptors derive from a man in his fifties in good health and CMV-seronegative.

As DNA, the CDR3 is TGTGCCAGCAGCTCGACAGGCGTCCGAGAGACCCAGTACTTC. Translating gives CASSSTGVRETQYF. The V call is TRBV5-6, the J call TRBJ2-5; perhaps TRBD1 as D (6 bases). Germline V gene data show CDR1 as SGHDT and CDR2 as YYEEEE. This CDR3 comprises 14 residues. With 3 bases removed from V and 4 bases from J, the gap between germline ends came to 13 bases.

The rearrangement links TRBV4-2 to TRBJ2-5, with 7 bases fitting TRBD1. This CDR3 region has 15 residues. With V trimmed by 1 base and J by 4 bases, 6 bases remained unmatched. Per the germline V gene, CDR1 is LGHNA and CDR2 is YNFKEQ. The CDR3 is CASSQGLNRGETQYF. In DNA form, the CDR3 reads TGTGCCAGCAGCCAAGGGTTGAACAGGGGAGAGACCCAGTACTTC.

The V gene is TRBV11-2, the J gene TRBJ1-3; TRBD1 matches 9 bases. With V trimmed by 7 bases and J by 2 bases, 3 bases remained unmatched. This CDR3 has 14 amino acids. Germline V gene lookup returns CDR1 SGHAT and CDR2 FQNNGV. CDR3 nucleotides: TGTGCCAGCACCGACAGGGGGACTGGAAACACCATATATTTT. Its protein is CASTDRGTGNTIYF.

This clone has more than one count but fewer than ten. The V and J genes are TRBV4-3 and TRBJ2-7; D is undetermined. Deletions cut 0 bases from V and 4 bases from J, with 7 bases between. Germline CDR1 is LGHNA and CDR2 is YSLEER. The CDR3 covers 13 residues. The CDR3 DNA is TGCGCCAGCAGCCAAGATGTCAGGTACGAGCAGTACTTC. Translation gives CASSQDVRYEQYF.

CDR3 nucleotide sequence: TGTGCCAGCAGCTTGGACGTTGGGCCCCTGGTATATTTT. It translates to CASSLDVGPLVYF. The chain uses TRBV5-5 and TRBJ1-3; D unresolved. This CDR3 spans 13 amino acids. The V gene's germline CDR1 is SGHKS and CDR2 YYEKEE (reference sequence). V lost 0 bases, J lost 14 bases, and 15 bases lay in between.